What follows are 22 T cell receptor beta chains derived from one specimen sequenced in a study of T cells in Graves' hyperthyroidism and ophthalmopathy. Amplification targeted TCR beta CDR3 regions from RNA transcripts. A set of HTBI primers served as the primers for a first-round RT-PCR of the TCR CDR3. A single record per CDR3 protein comes from TCRdb applying MiXCR to the multiplex PCR reads. The table includes under 700,000 distinct CDR3 sequences, 16% detected once. The sequenced sample consisted of blood. These receptors were taken from a woman under 30 with Graves' hyperthyroidism.

Details on this clonotype: A much larger clone differs from this one at a single base, so this may be a read error. In DNA, the CDR3 is TGTGCCAGCAGCCCGCGGACCCCCTACTATGGCTCCACCTTC. Translation gives CASSPRTPYYGSTF. V is TRBV13 and J is TRBJ1-2; D not resolved. The germline V gene encodes CDR1 PRHDT and CDR2 FYEKMQ (reference sequence). CDR3 length: 14 amino acids. The variable domain in full, with the rest retrieved from reference TRBV13 and TRBJ1-2, is AAGVIQSPRHLIKEKRETATLKCYPIPRHDTVYWYQQGPGQDPQFLISFYEKMQSDKGSIPDRFSAQQFSDYHSELNMSSLELGDSALYFCASSPRTPYYGSTFGSGTRLTVV.

CDR3 protein: CASSPTTGELFF. In DNA, the CDR3 is TGTGCCAGCTCACCAACTACCGGGGAGCTGTTTTTT. The V call is TRBV18, the J call TRBJ2-2; D is unclear. Germline CDR1 and CDR2: KGHSH and LQKENI. CDR3 length: 12 amino acids. Trimming shortened V by 2 bases and J by 5 bases, and 3 bases separated the two germline ends.

This rearrangement joins TRBV6-1 to TRBJ2-2; 7 bases map to TRBD1. J lost 4 bases, V lost 5 bases, and 1 base had no gene match. From germline, CDR1 is MNHNS and CDR2 SASEGT. The CDR3 extends over 13 amino acids. The CDR3: CASSNRGTGELFF. CDR3 DNA: TGTGCCAGCAGTAACAGGGGCACCGGGGAGCTGTTTTTT.

This clonotype was seen at least ten times. J is TRBJ2-3 and V is TRBV6-5; D not certain. There are 13 residues in the CDR3. From germline, CDR1 is MNHEY and CDR2 SVGAGI. Trimming stripped 2 bases from V and 3 bases from J, with 6 bases between. CDR3 protein: CASSYAGTDTQYF. Here the CDR3 DNA reads TGTGCCAGCAGTTACGCCGGTACAGATACGCAGTATTTT.

This clonotype was observed at least ten times. The chain uses TRBV12-3 or TRBV12-4 and TRBJ2-5; TRBD2 aligns across 12 bases. CDR3 length equals 17 residues. Losses at the gene ends were 2 bases for V and 2 bases for J; bases not matched to a gene: 6. The DNA of the CDR3 is TGTGCCAGCAGTTTACGGCTAGCGGGAGGGTTGCAAGAGACCCAGTACTTC. This gives the protein CASSLRLAGGLQETQYF.

This clonotype was observed many times. The chain carries TRBV3-1 and TRBJ2-5, with no clear D. Trimming shortened V by 1 base and J by 5 bases, and 14 bases separated the two germline ends. CDR1 and CDR2 from the germline V gene are LGHDT and YNNKEL (reference sequence). CDR3 length: 15 amino acids. The CDR3 protein is CASSQGRRRVETQYF. CDR3 nucleotides: TGTGCCAGCAGCCAAGGCCGGAGAAGAGTGGAGACCCAGTACTTC.

The chain joins TRBV20-1 to TRBJ2-1; no firm D call. The CDR3 contains 16 residues. The germline V and J ends were trimmed by 0 bases and 0 bases, with 12 bases remaining between them. Germline CDR1 reads DFQATT; CDR2 reads SNEGSKA (reference sequence). The CDR3: CSARDLVSSSYNEQFF. CDR3 nucleotide sequence: TGCAGTGCTAGAGATCTGGTCTCAAGCTCCTACAATGAGCAGTTCTTC.

This rearrangement joins TRBV6-2 or TRBV6-3 to TRBJ1-1; 9 nucleotides align to TRBD1. Germline loops: CDR1 MNHEY, CDR2 SVGEGT. With V trimmed by 6 bases and J by 5 bases, 4 bases remained unmatched. The CDR3 totals 13 residues. CDR3 in amino acids: CASRKTGGTEAFF. The CDR3 DNA follows: TGTGCCAGCAGGAAGACAGGGGGGACTGAAGCTTTCTTT.

This clonotype was recorded a few times. V gene TRBV27 combines with J gene TRBJ2-1; possibly TRBD2 for D (5 bases). CDR1 is MNHEY, CDR2 SMNVEV, per germline (reference sequence). Deletions cut 4 bases from V and 6 bases from J, with 7 bases between. The length of the CDR3 is 12 residues. This CDR3 is CASSSDFNEQFF. CDR3 sequence (DNA): TGTGCCAGCAGTTCGGACTTCAATGAGCAGTTCTTC.

This clonotype was seen repeatedly, ten times or more. The rearrangement links TRBV28 to TRBJ2-1; 10 positions agree with TRBD2. Germline lookup yields CDR1 MDHEN and CDR2 SYDVKM. With V trimmed by 5 bases and J by 10 bases, 14 bases remained unmatched. The CDR3 loop spans 16 amino acids. CDR3 protein: CASSLNPGLANGEQFF. For the CDR3, the DNA is TGTGCCAGCAGTCTCAACCCGGGACTAGCGAATGGGGAGCAGTTCTTC.

This clonotype was observed many times. The chain joins TRBV28 to TRBJ2-3, with D possibly TRBD2 on 5 matching bases. Trimming removed 7 bases at V and 0 bases at J, with 17 bases between. The CDR3 contains 16 residues. The germline CDR1 and CDR2 sequences are MDHEN and SYDVKM. The CDR3, as DNA: TGTGCCAGCACCCCCATCGCCCAGCGGAGCACAGATACGCAGTATTTT. Translated: CASTPIAQRSTDTQYF.

This clonotype was observed many times. An end of the junction does not agree with germline; a read error may underlie this. The gene calls are TRBV5-1 and TRBJ1-1; D is undetermined. The CDR3 is made up of 13 amino acids. Germline CDR1 reads SGHRS; CDR2 reads YFSETQ. Written as DNA, the CDR3 is TGTGCCAGCAGCCGCGGCCGGGACACTGAAGCTTTCTTT. Residues: CASSRGRDTEAFF.

At least ten counts were recorded for this clonotype. The chain uses TRBV2 and TRBJ1-1, with TRBD1 matching over 7 bases. CDR3 length: 12 amino acids. With V trimmed by 5 bases and J by 7 bases, 4 bases remained unmatched. Germline V gene lookup returns CDR1 SNHLY and CDR2 FYNNEI. CDR3 loop: CASSPTGIEAFF. CDR3 sequence (DNA): TGTGCCAGCAGTCCGACAGGGATTGAAGCTTTCTTT.

The chain combines TRBV18 with TRBJ1-6; D perhaps matches TRBD1 (6 bases). Germline-derived CDR1 and CDR2 are KGHSH and LQKENI. V was shortened by 1 base and J by 5 bases, with 15 bases between the two germline ends. This CDR3 contains 17 residues. The CDR3 spells CASSPRRGTFNNSPLHF. CDR3 sequence (DNA): TGTGCCAGCTCACCACGAAGGGGGACCTTTAATAATTCACCCCTCCACTTT. The full variable domain, in which reference TRBV18 and TRBJ1-6 provide the parts outside the CDR3, is NAGVMQNPRHLVRRRGQEARLRCSPMKGHSHVYWYRQLPEEGLKFMVYLQKENIIDESGMPKERFSAEFPKEGPSILRIQQVVRGDSAAYFCASSPRRGTFNNSPLHFGNGTRLTVT.

This clonotype was detected only a few times. V gene TRBV20-1 combines with J gene TRBJ1-5; D remains ambiguous. CDR3 length: 14 residues. V shed 5 bases and J shed 4 bases, with 15 bases lying between them. Germline V gives CDR1 DFQATT, CDR2 SNEGSKA (reference sequence). The CDR3 region has the DNA TGCAGTGCTCTTCAATATGTTGGGAATCAGCCCCAGCATTTT. Its translation: CSALQYVGNQPQHF.

In its sample, this clonotype was seen many times. The genes are TRBV6-2 or TRBV6-3 and TRBJ2-7; D is unclear. The CDR3 sequence is 15 residues long. CDR1 and CDR2 from the germline V gene are MNHEY and SVGEGT. The V end was cut by 5 bases, the J end by 2 bases, with 16 bases between. The CDR3 DNA reads TGTGCCAGCAGTCCCCCAGCGCGTTGGCCCTACGAGCAGTACTTC. Translated: CASSPPARWPYEQYF.

The chain uses TRBV7-2 and TRBJ2-7; 8 bases fit TRBD2. Losses at the gene ends were 4 bases for V and 6 bases for J; bases not matched to a gene: 8. The CDR3 has 14 residues. Germline V CDR1 and CDR2: SGHTA, FQGNSA. CDR3 nucleotides: TGTGCCAGCAGCTACCTCGGGGGGGCCCTCGAGCAGTACTTC. Protein product: CASSYLGGALEQYF.

This clonotype has just a few counts. The V call is TRBV3-1, the J call TRBJ2-7, with D possibly TRBD1 on 5 matching bases. This CDR3 spans 13 amino acids. Trimming pared 4 bases from V and 6 bases from J, leaving 13 bases between. CDR1 and CDR2 from the germline V gene are LGHDT and YNNKEL (reference sequence). CDR3: CASSPFQGGEQYF. The DNA for the CDR3 is TGTGCCAGCAGCCCATTCCAGGGCGGCGAGCAGTACTTC.

This clonotype appeared many times. V gene TRBV6-2 or TRBV6-3 combines with J gene TRBJ2-7; D is possibly TRBD2 (6 bases). The ends were cut back, 2 bases at V and 3 bases at J, with 8 bases in the middle. There are 13 residues in the CDR3. The germline V gene encodes CDR1 MNHEY and CDR2 SVGEGT. The CDR3 DNA sequence: TGTGCCAGCAGTTACAGGGAGGTCTACGAGCAGTACTTC. It codes for CASSYREVYEQYF.

This clonotype came up a few times. This sequence joins TRBV3-1 and TRBJ1-2; D perhaps matches TRBD1 (5 bases). The V end lost 0 bases, the J end lost 4 bases, and 12 bases lay between the germline ends. Germline V gene lookup returns CDR1 LGHDT and CDR2 YNNKEL (reference sequence). The CDR3 has 15 amino acids. CDR3 sequence: CASSQDFATVYGYTF. The CDR3 DNA sequence: TGTGCCAGCAGCCAAGATTTTGCGACAGTCTATGGCTACACCTTC.

The J gene is TRBJ1-1, the V gene TRBV6-1; 9 nucleotides align to TRBD1. CDR1 is MNHNS, CDR2 SASEGT, per germline. V lost 6 bases and J lost 1; bases outside the gene matches: 15. This CDR3 spans 18 amino acids. CDR3 protein: CASRNPPGTGKANTEAFF. CDR3 nucleotides: TGTGCCAGCAGAAACCCCCCCGGGACAGGGAAGGCGAACACTGAAGCTTTCTTT.

This clonotype has a handful of counts. The chain links TRBV30 to TRBJ2-1, with TRBD2 matching 10 bases. Germline-derived CDR1 and CDR2 are GTSNPN and SVGIG (reference sequence). The trim removed 8 bases at V and 9 bases at J, leaving 10 bases unmatched. The CDR3 spans 13 residues. CDR3 nucleotides: TGTGCCGCCCCAGCGGGAGGGCCTGGTGAGCAGTTCTTC. It encodes CAAPAGGPGEQFF.